Listed here is a single T cell receptor beta chain. Its specificity is unknown. J was trimmed by 1 base and V by 1 base; bases with no gene match: 7. The CDR3 loop spans 17 amino acids. From germline, CDR1 is SGHDN and CDR2 FVKESK. The data were taken from a study of CD8+ T cells in alopecia areata. General observations from the study: Numerous clones, expanded in lesions, remained in scalp and blood during tofacitinib. Both scalp clonality and the expanded CD8+ clones among the top 100 showed a significant decrease with tofacitinib.

As for treatment: oral pan-JAK inhibitor, 5-10 mg twice daily. Lesional scalp punch biopsies and peripheral blood were collected from alopecia areata patients. Both CD4+ and CD8+ T cells were separated by sorting PBMCs. Following extraction, RNA underwent reverse transcription to cDNA, which served as the sequencing template. Profiling relied on immunoSEQ multiplex PCR, and the TCRdb table lists in-frame clones only, not all of them. Of around 100,000 clones listed, about three fifths are singletons. This clonotype originated in a human donor with alopecia areata. The V and J genes are TRBV14 and TRBJ2-3; 8 bases are a match to TRBD1. This material consisted of CD8+ T cells sorted from blood, taken at week 24, from a patient treated with tofacitinib. The CDR3 coding sequence is TGTGCCAGCAGCCAAGGAGTCAGGGGGCTTCGCACAGATACGCAGTATTTT. It codes for CASSQGVRGLRTDTQYF.